This TCR beta chain was profiled in a study of blood T cell repertoires in COVID-19. In the study overall: Samples representing acute and convalescent COVID-19 were sourced from the United States, Italy and Spain.

Between the trimmed V and J ends, which lost 0 bases and 0 bases, there was a span of 10 bases. From germline, CDR1 is SGDLS and CDR2 YYNGEE. The CDR3 is 15 residues long. How the authors handled the data: Reference gene primer amplification yielded estimated nucleated cell counts. Only in-frame clones appear in the TCRdb table, and some are missing; sequencing was by immunoSEQ multiplex PCR. For V, J and clone size, that table is used; D and trimming come from the DNA. The table shows about 73,000 clones, with about 79% occurring only once. The V and J genes are TRBV9 and TRBJ2-7, with unresolved D. Sequenced material: peripheral blood. This clonotype was obtained from a woman aged 60-75 years with acute or convalescent COVID-19. The DNA of the CDR3 is TGTGCCAGCAGCGTAGGGGCAGGCCACTCCTACGAGCAGTACTTC. Protein product: CASSVGAGHSYEQYF.